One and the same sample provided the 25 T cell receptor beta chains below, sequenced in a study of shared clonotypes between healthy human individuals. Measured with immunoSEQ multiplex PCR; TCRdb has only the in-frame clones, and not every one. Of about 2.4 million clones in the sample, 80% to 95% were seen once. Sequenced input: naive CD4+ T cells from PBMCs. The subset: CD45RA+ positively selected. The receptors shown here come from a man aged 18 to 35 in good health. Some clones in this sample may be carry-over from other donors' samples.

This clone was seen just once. The CDR3 protein is CASSLPGVWQYEQYF. CDR3 nucleotide sequence: TGTGCCAGCAGCTTACCCGGTGTTTGGCAGTACGAGCAGTACTTC. The V call is TRBV11-2, the J call TRBJ2-5; D not resolved. The better agreement between TRBJ2-7 and the DNA end casts doubt on the J call. Germline V gene sequence: CDR1 SGHAT, CDR2 FQNNGV. The CDR3 length is 15 residues.

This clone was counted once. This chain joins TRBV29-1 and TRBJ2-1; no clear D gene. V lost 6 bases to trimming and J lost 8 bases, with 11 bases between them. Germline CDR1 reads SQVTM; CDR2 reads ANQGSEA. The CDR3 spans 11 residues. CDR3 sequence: CSVQDIYEQFF. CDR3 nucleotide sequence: TGCAGCGTGCAGGATATCTATGAGCAGTTCTTC.

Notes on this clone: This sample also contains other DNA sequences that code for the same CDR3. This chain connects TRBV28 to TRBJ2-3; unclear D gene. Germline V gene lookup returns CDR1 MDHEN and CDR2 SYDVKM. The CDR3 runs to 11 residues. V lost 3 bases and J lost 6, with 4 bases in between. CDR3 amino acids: CASSLSDTQYF. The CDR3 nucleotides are TGTGCCAGCAGTTTGAGTGATACGCAGTATTTT.

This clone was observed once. The CDR3 here is CASSQAEIFIIGNEQFF. CDR3 DNA sequence: TGTGCCAGCAGCCAAGCGGAGATCTTTATTATAGGGAATGAGCAGTTCTTC. This chain connects TRBV14 to TRBJ2-1; D unclear. The CDR3 totals 17 residues. Trimming stripped 1 base from V and 7 bases from J, with 20 bases between. Germline V lookup: CDR1 SGHDN, CDR2 FVKESK.

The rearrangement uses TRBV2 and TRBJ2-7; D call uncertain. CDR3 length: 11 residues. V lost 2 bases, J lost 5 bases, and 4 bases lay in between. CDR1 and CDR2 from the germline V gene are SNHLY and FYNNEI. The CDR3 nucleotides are TGTGCCAGCAGTGAACCTAACGAGCAGTACTTC. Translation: CASSEPNEQYF. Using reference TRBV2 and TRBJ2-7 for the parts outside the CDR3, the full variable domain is EPEVTQTPSHQVTQMGQEVILRCVPISNHLYFYWYRQILGQKVEFLVSFYNNEISEKSEIFDDQFSVERPDGSNFTLKIRSTKLEDSAMYFCASSEPNEQYFGPGTRLTVT.

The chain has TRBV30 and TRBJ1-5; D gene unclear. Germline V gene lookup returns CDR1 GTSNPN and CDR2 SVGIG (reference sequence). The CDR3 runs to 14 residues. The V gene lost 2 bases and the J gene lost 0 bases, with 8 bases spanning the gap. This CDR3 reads CAWSLPFSNQPQHF. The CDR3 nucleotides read TGTGCCTGGAGTCTGCCCTTTAGCAATCAGCCCCAGCATTTT. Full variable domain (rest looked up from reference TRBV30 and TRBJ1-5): SQTIHQWPATLVQPVGSPLSLECTVEGTSNPNLYWYRQAAGRGLQLLFYSVGIGQISSEVPQNLSASRPQDRQFILSSKKLLLSDSGFYLCAWSLPFSNQPQHFGDGTRLSIL.

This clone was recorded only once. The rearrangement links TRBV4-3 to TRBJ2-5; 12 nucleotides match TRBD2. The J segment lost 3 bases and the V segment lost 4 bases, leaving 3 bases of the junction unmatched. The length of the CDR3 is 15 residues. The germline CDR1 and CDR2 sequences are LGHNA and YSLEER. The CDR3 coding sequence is TGCGCCAGCAGCCGAAGGACTAGCGGGGAAGAGACCCAGTACTTC. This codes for CASSRRTSGEETQYF.

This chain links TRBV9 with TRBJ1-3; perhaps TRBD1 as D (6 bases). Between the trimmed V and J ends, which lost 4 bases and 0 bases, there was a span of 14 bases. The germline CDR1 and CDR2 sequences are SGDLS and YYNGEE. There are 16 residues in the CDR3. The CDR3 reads CASSPQGSPSGNTIYF. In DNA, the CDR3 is TGTGCCAGCAGCCCACAGGGTAGCCCCTCTGGAAACACCATATATTTT.

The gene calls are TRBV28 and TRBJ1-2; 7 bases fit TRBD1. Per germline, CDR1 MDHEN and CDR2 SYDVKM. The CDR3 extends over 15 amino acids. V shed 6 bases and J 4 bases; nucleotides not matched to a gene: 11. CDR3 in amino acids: CASRGLDRVGYGYTF. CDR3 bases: TGTGCCAGCAGAGGACTCGACAGGGTCGGCTATGGCTACACCTTC.

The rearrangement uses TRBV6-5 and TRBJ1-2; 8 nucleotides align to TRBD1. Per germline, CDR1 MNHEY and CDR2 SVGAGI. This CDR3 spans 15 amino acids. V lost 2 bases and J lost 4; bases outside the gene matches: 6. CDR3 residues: CASSYGQGAIYGYTF. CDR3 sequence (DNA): TGTGCCAGCAGTTACGGGCAGGGGGCGATCTATGGCTACACCTTC.

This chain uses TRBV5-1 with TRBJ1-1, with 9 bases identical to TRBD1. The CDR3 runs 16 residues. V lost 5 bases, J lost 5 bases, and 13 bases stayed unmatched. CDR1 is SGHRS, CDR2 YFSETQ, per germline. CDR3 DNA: TGCGCCAGCAGAACCGGGACAGGGTCGGTGGGGACTGAAGCTTTCTTT. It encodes CASRTGTGSVGTEAFF.

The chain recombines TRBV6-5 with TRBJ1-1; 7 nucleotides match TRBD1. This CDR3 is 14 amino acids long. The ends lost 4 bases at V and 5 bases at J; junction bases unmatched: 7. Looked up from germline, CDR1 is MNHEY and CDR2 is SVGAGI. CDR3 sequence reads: CASSLRQGGTEAFF. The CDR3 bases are TGTGCCAGCAGTTTACGTCAGGGGGGGACTGAAGCTTTCTTT.

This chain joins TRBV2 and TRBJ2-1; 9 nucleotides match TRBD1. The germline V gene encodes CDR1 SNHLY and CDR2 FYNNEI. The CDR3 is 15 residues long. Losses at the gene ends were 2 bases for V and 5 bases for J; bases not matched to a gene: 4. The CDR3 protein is CASSERGQGHNEQFF. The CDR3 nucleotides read TGTGCCAGCAGTGAAAGGGGACAGGGACACAATGAGCAGTTCTTC.

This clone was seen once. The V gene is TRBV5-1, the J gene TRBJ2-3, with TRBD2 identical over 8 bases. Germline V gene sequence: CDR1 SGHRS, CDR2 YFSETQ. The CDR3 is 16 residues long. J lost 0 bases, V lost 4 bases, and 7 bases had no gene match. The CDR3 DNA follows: TGCGCCAGCAGCGGTGGGACTAGGGCTAGCACAGATACGCAGTATTTT. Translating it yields CASSGGTRASTDTQYF.

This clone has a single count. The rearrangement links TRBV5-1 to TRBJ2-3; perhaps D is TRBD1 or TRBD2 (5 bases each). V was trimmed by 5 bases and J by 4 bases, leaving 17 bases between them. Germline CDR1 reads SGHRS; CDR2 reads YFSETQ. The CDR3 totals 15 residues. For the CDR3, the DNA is TGCGCCAGCAGTTGGGGAAATCGGGGCGCAGATACGCAGTATTTT. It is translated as CASSWGNRGADTQYF.

In DNA form, the CDR3 reads TGCAGCGCACGACAGGGGGCAGGGGAGACCCAGTACTTC. Amino acid sequence: CSARQGAGETQYF. The genes are TRBV29-1 and TRBJ2-5; 10 bases line up with TRBD1. The CDR3 has 13 residues. J gave up 5 bases and V 7 bases, and 7 bases lay outside the gene matches. The germline V gene encodes CDR1 SQVTM and CDR2 ANQGSEA.

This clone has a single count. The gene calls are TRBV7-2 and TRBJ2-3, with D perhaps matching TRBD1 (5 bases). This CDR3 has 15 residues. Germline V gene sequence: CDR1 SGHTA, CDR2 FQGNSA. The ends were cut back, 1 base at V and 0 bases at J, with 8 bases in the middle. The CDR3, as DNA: TGTGCCAGCAGCTTAGAGGGGTATAGCACAGATACGCAGTATTTT. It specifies CASSLEGYSTDTQYF. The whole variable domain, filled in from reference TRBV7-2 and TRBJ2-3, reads GAGVSQSPSNKVTEKGKDVELRCDPISGHTALYWYRQSLGQGLEFLIYFQGNSAPDKSGLPSDRFSAERTGGSVSTLTIQRTQQEDSAVYLCASSLEGYSTDTQYFGPGTRLTVL.

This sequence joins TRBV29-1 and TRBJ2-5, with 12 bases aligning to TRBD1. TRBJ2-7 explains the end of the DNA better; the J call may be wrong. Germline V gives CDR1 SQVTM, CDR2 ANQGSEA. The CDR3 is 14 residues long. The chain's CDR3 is CSVDLGQGAVEQYF. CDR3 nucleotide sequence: TGCAGCGTTGATTTGGGACAGGGGGCCGTCGAGCAGTACTTC.

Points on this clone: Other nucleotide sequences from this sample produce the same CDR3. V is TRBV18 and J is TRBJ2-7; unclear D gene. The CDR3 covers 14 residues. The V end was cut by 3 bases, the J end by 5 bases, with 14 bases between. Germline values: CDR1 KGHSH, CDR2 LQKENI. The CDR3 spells CASSPLGQSHEQYF. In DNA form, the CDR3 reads TGTGCCAGCTCACCCTTGGGCCAGAGCCACGAGCAGTACTTC.

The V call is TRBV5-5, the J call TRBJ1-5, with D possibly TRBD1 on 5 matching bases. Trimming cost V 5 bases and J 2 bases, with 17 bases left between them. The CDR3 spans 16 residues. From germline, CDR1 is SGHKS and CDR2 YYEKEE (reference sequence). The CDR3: CASSPLGRGGNQPQHF. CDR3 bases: TGTGCCAGCAGTCCCCTAGGGAGGGGAGGCAATCAGCCCCAGCATTTT. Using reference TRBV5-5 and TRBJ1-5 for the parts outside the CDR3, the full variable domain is DAGVTQSPTHLIKTRGQQVTLRCSPISGHKSVSWYQQVLGQGPQFIFQYYEKEERGRGNFPDRFSARQFPNYSSELNVNALLLGDSALYLCASSPLGRGGNQPQHFGDGTRLSIL.

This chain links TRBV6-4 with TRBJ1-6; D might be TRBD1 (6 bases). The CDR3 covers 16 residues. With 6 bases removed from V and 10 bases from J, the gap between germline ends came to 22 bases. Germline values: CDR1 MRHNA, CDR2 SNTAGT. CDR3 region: CASSPGTGRGASPLHF. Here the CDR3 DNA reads TGTGCCAGCAGCCCCGGGACGGGTAGGGGGGCCTCACCCCTCCACTTT.

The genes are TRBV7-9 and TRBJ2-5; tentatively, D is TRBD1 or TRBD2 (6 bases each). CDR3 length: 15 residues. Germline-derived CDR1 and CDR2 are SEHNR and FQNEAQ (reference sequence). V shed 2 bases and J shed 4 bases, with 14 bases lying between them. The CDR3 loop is CASSLMGGLAETQYF. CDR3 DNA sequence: TGTGCCAGCAGCTTAATGGGGGGCCTGGCAGAGACCCAGTACTTC.

The CDR3 bases are TGTGCCAGTAGTTTAACTAGCGGACAAACCTACGAGCAGTACTTC. Its protein is CASSLTSGQTYEQYF. The chain carries TRBV19 and TRBJ2-7, with TRBD2 identical over 8 bases. In germline, CDR1 is LNHDA, CDR2 SQIVND (reference sequence). J was trimmed by 2 bases and V by 5 bases; bases with no gene match: 8. CDR3 size: 15 residues. Drawing the rest from reference TRBV19 and TRBJ2-7, the complete variable domain is DGGITQSPKYLFRKEGQNVTLSCEQNLNHDAMYWYRQDPGQGLRLIYYSQIVNDFQKGDIAEGYSVSREKKESFPLTVTSAQKNPTAFYLCASSLTSGQTYEQYFGPGTRLTVT.

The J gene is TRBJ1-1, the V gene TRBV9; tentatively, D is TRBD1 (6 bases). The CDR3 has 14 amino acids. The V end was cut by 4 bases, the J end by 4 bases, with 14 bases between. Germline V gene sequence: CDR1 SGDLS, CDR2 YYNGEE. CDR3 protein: CASSRGGDRTEAFF. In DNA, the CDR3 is TGTGCCAGCAGCAGAGGGGGGGACCGCACTGAAGCTTTCTTT.

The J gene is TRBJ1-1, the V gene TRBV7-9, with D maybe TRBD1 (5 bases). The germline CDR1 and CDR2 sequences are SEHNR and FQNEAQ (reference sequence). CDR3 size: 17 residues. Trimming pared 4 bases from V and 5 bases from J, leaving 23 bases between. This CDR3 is CASSSESPGAGGTEAFF. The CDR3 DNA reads TGTGCCAGCAGCTCGGAAAGCCCCGGGGCCGGGGGGACTGAAGCTTTCTTT.